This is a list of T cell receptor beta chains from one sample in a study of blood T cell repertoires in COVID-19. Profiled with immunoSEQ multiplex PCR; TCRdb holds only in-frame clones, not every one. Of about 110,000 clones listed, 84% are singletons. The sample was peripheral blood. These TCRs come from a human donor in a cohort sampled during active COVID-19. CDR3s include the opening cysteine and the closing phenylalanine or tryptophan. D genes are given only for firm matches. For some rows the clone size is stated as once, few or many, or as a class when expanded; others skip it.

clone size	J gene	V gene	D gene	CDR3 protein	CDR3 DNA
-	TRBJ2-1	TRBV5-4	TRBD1	CASSRTGGNEQFF	TGTGCCAGCAGCCGGACAGGGGGGAATGAGCAGTTCTTC
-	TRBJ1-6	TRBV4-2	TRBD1	CASSQDRDRDSPLHF	TGTGCCAGCAGCCAAGATAGGGACAGGGATTCACCCCTCCACTTT
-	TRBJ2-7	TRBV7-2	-	CASSRGTPDNEQYF	TGTGCCAGCAGCCGCGGGACGCCGGACAACGAGCAGTACTTC
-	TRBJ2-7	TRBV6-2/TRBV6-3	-	CASSYSFVEWYYEQYF	TGTGCCAGCAGTTACTCGTTCGTAGAGTGGTATTACGAGCAGTACTTC
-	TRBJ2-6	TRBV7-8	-	CASSYRGGPTGDGANVLTF	TGTGCCAGCAGCTATCGTGGGGGGCCCACAGGGGACGGGGCCAACGTCCTGACTTTC
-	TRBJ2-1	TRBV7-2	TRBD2	CASSLTSGTSHEQFF	TGTGCCAGCAGCCTGACTAGCGGGACATCCCATGAGCAGTTCTTC
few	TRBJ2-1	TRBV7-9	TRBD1	CASRMLLTGGDQNEQFF	TGTGCCAGCAGGATGCTCCTCACAGGGGGCGACCAGAATGAGCAGTTCTTC
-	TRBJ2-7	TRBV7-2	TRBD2	CASSLRRVAGVYEQYF	TGTGCCAGCAGCTTAAGGAGAGTAGCGGGAGTCTACGAGCAGTACTTC
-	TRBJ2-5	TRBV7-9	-	CASEDRNDQETQYF	TGTGCCAGCGAGGACAGAAACGACCAAGAGACCCAGTACTTC
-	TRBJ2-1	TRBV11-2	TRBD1	CASSLETGANEQFF	TGTGCCAGCAGCTTAGAAACAGGGGCCAATGAGCAGTTCTTC
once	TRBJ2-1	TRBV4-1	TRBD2	CASSQGLGLAQYNEQFF	TGCGCCAGCAGCCAAGGTTTGGGACTAGCGCAATACAATGAGCAGTTCTTC
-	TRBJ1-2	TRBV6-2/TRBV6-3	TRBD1	CASSYSSGQGFGYTF	TGTGCCAGCAGTTACTCTAGCGGACAGGGTTTTGGCTACACCTTC
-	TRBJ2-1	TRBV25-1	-	CASTETGYNEQFF	TGTGCCAGCACCGAAACGGGGTACAATGAGCAGTTCTTC